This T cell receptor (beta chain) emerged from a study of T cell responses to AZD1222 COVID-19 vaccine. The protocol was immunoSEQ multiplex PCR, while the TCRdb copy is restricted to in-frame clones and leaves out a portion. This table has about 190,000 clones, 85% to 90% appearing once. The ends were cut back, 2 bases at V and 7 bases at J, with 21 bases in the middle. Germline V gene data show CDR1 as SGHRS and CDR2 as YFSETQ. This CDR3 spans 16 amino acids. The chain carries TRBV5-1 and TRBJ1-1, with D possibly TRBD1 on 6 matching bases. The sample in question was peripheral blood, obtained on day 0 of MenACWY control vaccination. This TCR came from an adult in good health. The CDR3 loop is CASSFGGQGSSGEAFF. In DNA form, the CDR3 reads TGCGCCAGCAGCTTTGGTGGGCAGGGGTCTTCGGGTGAAGCTTTCTTT.